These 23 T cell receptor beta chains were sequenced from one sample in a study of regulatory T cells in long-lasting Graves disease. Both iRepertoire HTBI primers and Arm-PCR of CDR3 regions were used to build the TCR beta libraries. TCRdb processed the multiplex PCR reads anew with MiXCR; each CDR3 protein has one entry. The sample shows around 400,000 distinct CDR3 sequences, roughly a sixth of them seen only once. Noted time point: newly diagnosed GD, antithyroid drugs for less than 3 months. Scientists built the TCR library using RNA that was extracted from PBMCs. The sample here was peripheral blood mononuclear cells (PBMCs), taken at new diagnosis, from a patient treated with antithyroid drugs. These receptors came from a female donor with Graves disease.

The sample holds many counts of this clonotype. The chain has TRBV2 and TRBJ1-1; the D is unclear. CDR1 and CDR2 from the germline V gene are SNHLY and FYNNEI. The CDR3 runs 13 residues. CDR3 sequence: CASHGLKNTEAFF. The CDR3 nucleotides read TGTGCTAGCCATGGGTTGAAAAACACTGAAGCTTTCTTT.

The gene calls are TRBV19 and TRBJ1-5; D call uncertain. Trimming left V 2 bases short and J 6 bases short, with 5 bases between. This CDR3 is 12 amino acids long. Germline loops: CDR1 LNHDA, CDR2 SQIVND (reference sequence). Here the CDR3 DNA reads TGTGCCAGTAGTATATATCCTCAGCCCCAGCATTTT. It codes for CASSIYPQPQHF.

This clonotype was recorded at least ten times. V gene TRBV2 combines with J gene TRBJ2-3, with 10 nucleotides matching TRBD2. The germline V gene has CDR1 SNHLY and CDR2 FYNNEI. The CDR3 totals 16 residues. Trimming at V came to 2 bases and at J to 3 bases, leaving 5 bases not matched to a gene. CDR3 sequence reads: CASSELAGDQTDTQYF. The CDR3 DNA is TGTGCCAGCAGTGAACTAGCGGGGGACCAAACAGATACGCAGTATTTT.

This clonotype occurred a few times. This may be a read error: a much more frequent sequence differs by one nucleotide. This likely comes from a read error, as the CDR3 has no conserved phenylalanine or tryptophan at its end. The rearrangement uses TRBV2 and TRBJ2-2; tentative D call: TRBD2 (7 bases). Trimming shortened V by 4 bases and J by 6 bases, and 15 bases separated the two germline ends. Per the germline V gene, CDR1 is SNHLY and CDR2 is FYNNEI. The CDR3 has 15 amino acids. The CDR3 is CASSGAAGAAGELFL. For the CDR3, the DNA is TGTGCCAGCAGTGGGGCGGCGGGGGCAGCCGGGGAGCTGTTTCTT.

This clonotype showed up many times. The CDR3 nucleotides read TGCGCCAGCAGTCGGCGGTTGAACACTGAAGCTTTCTTT. Translating it yields CASSRRLNTEAFF. The chain employs TRBV5-1 and TRBJ1-1; D is unresolved. V lost 5 bases, J lost 0 bases, and 8 bases lay in between. This CDR3 region has 13 residues. Germline V gives CDR1 SGHRS, CDR2 YFSETQ.

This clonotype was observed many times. The DNA of the CDR3 is TGTGCCAGCAGCCAAGAGGTCAGGGTGAGAGACGGCTACACCTTC. Amino acids: CASSQEVRVRDGYTF. This chain joins TRBV3-1 and TRBJ1-2, with D tentatively TRBD1 (5 bases). The V and J ends lost 0 bases and 8 bases respectively, with 16 bases between them. CDR1 and CDR2 from the germline V gene are LGHDT and YNNKEL (reference sequence). CDR3 length: 15 amino acids.

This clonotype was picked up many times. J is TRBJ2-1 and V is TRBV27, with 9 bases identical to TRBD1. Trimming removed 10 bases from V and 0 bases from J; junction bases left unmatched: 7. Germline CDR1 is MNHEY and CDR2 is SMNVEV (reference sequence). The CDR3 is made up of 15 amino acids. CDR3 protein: CAIRGQGSSYNEQFF. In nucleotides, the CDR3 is TGTGCCATCAGGGGACAGGGAAGCTCCTACAATGAGCAGTTCTTC.

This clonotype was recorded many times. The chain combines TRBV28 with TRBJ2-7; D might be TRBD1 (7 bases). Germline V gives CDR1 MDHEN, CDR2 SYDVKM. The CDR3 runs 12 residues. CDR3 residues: CVAGQGGDEQYF. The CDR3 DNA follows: TGTGTCGCCGGCCAGGGGGGCGACGAGCAGTACTTC.

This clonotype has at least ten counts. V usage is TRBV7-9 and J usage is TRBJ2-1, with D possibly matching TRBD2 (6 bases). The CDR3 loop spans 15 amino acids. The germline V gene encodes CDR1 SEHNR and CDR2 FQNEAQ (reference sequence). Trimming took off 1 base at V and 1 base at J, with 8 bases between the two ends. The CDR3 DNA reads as TGTGCCAGCAGCTTAGTACGGGGGTCCTACAATGAGCAGTTCTTC. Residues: CASSLVRGSYNEQFF.

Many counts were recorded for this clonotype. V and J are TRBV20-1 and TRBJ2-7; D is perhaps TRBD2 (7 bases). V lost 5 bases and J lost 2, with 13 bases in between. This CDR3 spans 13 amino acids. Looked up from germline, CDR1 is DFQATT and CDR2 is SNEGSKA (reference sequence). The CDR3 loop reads CSARGGGPYEQYF. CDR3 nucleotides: TGCAGTGCTCGGGGAGGGGGACCCTACGAGCAGTACTTC.

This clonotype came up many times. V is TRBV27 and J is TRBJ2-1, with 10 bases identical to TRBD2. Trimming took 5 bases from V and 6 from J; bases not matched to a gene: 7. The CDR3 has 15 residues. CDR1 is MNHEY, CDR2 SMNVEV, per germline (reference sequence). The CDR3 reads CASSLLAGVTNEQFF. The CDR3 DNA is TGTGCCAGCAGTCTCCTAGCGGGAGTGACCAATGAGCAGTTCTTC.

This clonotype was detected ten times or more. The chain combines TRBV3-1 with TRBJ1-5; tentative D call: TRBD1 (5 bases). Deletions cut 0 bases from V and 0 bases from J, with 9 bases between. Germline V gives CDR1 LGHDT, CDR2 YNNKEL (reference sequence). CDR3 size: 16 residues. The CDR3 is CASSQEGGYSNQPQHF. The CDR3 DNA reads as TGTGCCAGCAGCCAAGAGGGGGGATATAGCAATCAGCCCCAGCATTTT. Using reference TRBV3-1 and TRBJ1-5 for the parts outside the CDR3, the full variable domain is DTAVSQTPKYLVTQMGNDKSIKCEQNLGHDTMYWYKQDSKKFLKIMFSYNNKELIINETVPNRFSPKSPDKAHLNLHINSLELGDSAVYFCASSQEGGYSNQPQHFGDGTRLSIL.

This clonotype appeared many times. CDR3 protein: CASSLDRGGNQPQHF. The CDR3 bases are TGTGCCAGCAGCCTGGACAGGGGGGGCAATCAGCCCCAGCATTTT. This chain joins TRBV12-3 or TRBV12-4 and TRBJ1-5; 10 nucleotides match TRBD1. The CDR3 spans 15 residues. With V trimmed by 6 bases and J by 2 bases, 4 bases remained unmatched.

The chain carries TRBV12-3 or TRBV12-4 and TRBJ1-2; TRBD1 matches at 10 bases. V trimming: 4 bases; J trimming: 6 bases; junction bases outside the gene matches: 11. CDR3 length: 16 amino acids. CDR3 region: CASSSSGTGEADGYTF. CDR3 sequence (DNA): TGTGCCAGCAGTTCCTCCGGGACAGGGGAGGCGGATGGCTACACCTTC.

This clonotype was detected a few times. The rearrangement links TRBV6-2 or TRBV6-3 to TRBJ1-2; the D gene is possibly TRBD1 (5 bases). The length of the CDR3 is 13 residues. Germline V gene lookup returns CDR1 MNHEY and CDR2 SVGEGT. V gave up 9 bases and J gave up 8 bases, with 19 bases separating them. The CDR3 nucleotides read TGTGCCAGTCGTCGGTCAAGGGACCAGGGCTACACCTTC. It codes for CASRRSRDQGYTF.

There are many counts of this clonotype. The CDR3 protein is CASSLPDIAYNEQFF. CDR3 bases: TGCGCCAGCAGCTTACCGGATATCGCCTACAATGAGCAGTTCTTC. The chain has TRBV5-1 and TRBJ2-1, with D uncertain. The CDR3 runs to 15 residues. CDR1 is SGHRS and CDR2 is YFSETQ in the germline V gene. The V gene lost 2 bases and the J gene lost 2 bases, with 11 bases spanning the gap.

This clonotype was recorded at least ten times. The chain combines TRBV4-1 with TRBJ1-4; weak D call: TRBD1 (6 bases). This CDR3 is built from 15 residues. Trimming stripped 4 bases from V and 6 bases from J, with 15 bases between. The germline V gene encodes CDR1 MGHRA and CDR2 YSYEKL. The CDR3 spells CASSRYRDNYEKLFF. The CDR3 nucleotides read TGCGCCAGCAGCCGATATCGGGACAACTATGAAAAACTGTTTTTT.

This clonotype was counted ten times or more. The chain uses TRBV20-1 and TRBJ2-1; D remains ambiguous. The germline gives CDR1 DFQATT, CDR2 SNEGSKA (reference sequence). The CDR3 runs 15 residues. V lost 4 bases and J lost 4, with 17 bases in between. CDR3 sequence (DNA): TGCAGTGCTACGCCCGGGTTATTTCGGTACAATGAGCAGTTCTTC. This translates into CSATPGLFRYNEQFF.

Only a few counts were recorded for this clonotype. The CDR3 DNA reads as TGCGCCAGCAGCCAAGTAGCGGATAACACTGAAGCTTTCTTT. This sequence encodes CASSQVADNTEAFF. This chain links TRBV4-1 with TRBJ1-1; no clear D. The CDR3 runs to 14 residues. Germline V gene lookup returns CDR1 MGHRA and CDR2 YSYEKL. The ends were cut back, 1 base at V and 2 bases at J, with 8 bases in the middle.

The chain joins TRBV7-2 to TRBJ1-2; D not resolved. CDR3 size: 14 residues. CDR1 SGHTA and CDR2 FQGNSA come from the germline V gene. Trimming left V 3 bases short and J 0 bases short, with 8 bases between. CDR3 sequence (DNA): TGTGCCAGCAGCTTTGCCCGAACTAACTATGGCTACACCTTC. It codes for CASSFARTNYGYTF. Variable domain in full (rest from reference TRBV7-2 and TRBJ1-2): GAGVSQSPSNKVTEKGKDVELRCDPISGHTALYWYRQSLGQGLEFLIYFQGNSAPDKSGLPSDRFSAERTGGSVSTLTIQRTQQEDSAVYLCASSFARTNYGYTFGSGTRLTVV.

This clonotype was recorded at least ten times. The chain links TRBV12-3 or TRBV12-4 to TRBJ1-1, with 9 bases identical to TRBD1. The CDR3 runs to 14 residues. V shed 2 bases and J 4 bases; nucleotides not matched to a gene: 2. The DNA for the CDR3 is TGTGCCAGCAGTTTACAGACAGGGGGCACTGAAGCTTTCTTT. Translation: CASSLQTGGTEAFF.

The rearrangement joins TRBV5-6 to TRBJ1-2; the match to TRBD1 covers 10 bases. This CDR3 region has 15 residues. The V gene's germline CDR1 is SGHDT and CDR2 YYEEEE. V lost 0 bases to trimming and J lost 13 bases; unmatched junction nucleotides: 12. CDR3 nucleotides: TGTGCCAGCAGCTTGGATTTCATAGACAGGGGGCATACCACCTTC. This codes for CASSLDFIDRGHTTF.

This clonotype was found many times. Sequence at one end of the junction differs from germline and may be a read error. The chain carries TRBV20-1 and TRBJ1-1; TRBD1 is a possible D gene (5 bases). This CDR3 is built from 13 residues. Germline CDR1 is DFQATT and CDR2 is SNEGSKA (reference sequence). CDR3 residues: CGISRQMNTEAFF. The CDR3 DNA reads TGTGGGATCTCTAGACAGATGAACACTGAAGCTTTCTTT.